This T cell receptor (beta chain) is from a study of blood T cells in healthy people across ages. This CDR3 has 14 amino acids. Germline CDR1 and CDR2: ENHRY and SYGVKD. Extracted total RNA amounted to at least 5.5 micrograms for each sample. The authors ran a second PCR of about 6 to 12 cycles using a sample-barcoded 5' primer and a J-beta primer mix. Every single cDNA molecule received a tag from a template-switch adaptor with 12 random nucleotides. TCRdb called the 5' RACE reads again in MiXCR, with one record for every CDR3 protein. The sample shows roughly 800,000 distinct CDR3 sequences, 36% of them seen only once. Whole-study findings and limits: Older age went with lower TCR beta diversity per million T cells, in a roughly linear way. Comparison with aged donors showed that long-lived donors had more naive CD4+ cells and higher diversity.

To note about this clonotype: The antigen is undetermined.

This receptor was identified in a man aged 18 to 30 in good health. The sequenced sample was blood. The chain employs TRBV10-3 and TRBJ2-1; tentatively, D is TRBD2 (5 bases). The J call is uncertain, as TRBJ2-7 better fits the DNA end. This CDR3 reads CAISLDLSYNEQYF. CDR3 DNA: TGTGCCATCAGCCTGGACTTATCCTACAATGAGCAGTACTTC.